A selection of T cell receptor beta chains follows, all from one sample in a study of a mutant IDH1 vaccine in newly diagnosed glioma. The method was immunoSEQ multiplex PCR; TCRdb's version includes in-frame clones alone and lacks a portion of them. The sample has roughly 32,000 clones, roughly nine tenths seen once. These receptors' antigens are unknown. The material was PBMCs, obtained from a glioma patient whose treatment included an IDH1 peptide vaccine. These receptors came from a man in his forties or fifties with glioma. Each CDR3 is given without its conserved first and last residue.

j_call v_call cdr3_aa
TRBJ2-1 TRBV5-4 ASSLKSGKKGNEQF
TRBJ2-3 TRBV7-2 ASSSRLAADTQY
TRBJ2-1 TRBV11-2 ASSLDRTSGVSAF
TRBJ1-1 TRBV6-1 ASRKAGNTEAF
TRBJ2-1 TRBV6-1 ASSESQGQDKQF
TRBJ2-1 TRBV4-1 ASSGWEEQF
TRBJ1-1 TRBV7-9 ASSSQGAAEAF
TRBJ2-7 TRBV6-4 ASSSEQY
TRBJ2-1 TRBV11-2 ASSLVTGLESEQF
TRBJ2-1 TRBV6-1 ASREWDRAEQF
TRBJ2-7 TRBV19 ASSGGLLQGAEQY
TRBJ2-1 TRBV5-4 ASSWGLAGSNEQF
TRBJ2-3 TRBV19 ATKPKGLSGADTQY
TRBJ2-5 TRBV19 ASSIVAGEQETQY
TRBJ2-7 TRBV5-6 ASSLVAGYSYEQY
TRBJ2-7 TRBV7-8 ASSLSWGERSYEQY
TRBJ1-2 TRBV28 ASSSPPDSDYGYT
TRBJ1-2 TRBV5-8 ASSYGTTNYGYT
TRBJ1-2 TRBV28 ASRKQRGYT
TRBJ2-3 TRBV4-2 ASSQNSLAGDTQY
TRBJ2-1 TRBV29-1 SVHKAWGPYNEQF
TRBJ1-5 TRBV28 ASGDRHWPQH
TRBJ2-1 TRBV29-1 SVVDLGLHGDNNEQF
TRBJ2-7 TRBV5-4 ASGDRDSYEQY
TRBJ2-3 TRBV9 ASSVVGGATDTQY
TRBJ2-2 TRBV21-1 ASSLWDIPTGELF
TRBJ1-2 TRBV11-2 ASSLISREDGYT
TRBJ1-1 TRBV11-2 ASSSAGNRGGSTEAF
TRBJ2-7 TRBV6-5 ASRYNRLAYEQY
TRBJ1-3 TRBV5-5 ASSLVAGGGNTIY
TRBJ2-6 TRBV7-7 ASSDDGMPQSRANVLT
TRBJ2-3 TRBV7-2 ASSLVGLAGSTDTQY
TRBJ2-1 TRBV28 ASKTAGSYNEQF
TRBJ2-7 TRBV6-5 ASSRQGAREQY
TRBJ1-3 TRBV27 ASSLDRGMGNTIY
TRBJ2-4 TRBV7-9 ASSLEDIQY
TRBJ2-5 TRBV10-1 ASSETQY
TRBJ2-6 TRBV2 ASTSGGSSSGANVLT
TRBJ1-4 TRBV25-1 ASSVREKLF
TRBJ1-5 TRBV6-4 ASSDSANQPQH
TRBJ2-3 TRBV5-5 ASSSEAGASTDTQY
TRBJ1-1 TRBV4-1 ASSPQAKETLEAF
TRBJ2-2 TRBV10-1 ASSAGTGGLMNTGELF
TRBJ1-1 TRBV27 ASSVPSLGQPPENTEAF
TRBJ1-5 TRBV4-1 ASRKTGNVDQPQH
TRBJ1-1 TRBV4-3 ASSQLTGSTEAF
TRBJ2-3 TRBV4-1 ASSPGTSGYTQY
TRBJ2-4 TRBV7-9 ASSFALAENIQY
TRBJ1-2 TRBV6-1 ASSESGRYGYT
TRBJ1-5 TRBV19 ASSPGPWEFSNQPQH
TRBJ2-1 TRBV14 ASSRQGGWNEQF
TRBJ1-3 TRBV5-5 ASSLGRYLSGNTIY
TRBJ1-4 TRBV15 ATSRGDSGVNEKLF
TRBJ2-2 TRBV5-1 ASSLARQPAGELF
TRBJ2-1 TRBV27 ATGGGRRYNEQF
TRBJ2-5 TRBV5-6 ASSLTGARRGTQY
TRBJ1-2 TRBV4-1 ASSPSSYRDRHYGYT
. TRBV11-2 ASTLAGGPSYEQY
TRBJ2-1 TRBV14 ARPYRGESCEQF